This T cell receptor (beta chain) was profiled in a study of T cells in Graves' hyperthyroidism and ophthalmopathy. Background on the study: The blood sample was taken at first diagnosis, before treatment began.

This clonotype was detected only a few times. The antigen is unknown. Study results and caveats: A median 6.5 months before onset, the model predicted ophthalmopathy. Blood also held most thyroid clonotypes expanded beyond 0.001.

The CDR3 runs 13 residues. Germline assignment: CDR1 SGHTA and CDR2 FQGTGA. Trimming removed 0 bases from V and 8 bases from J, with 10 bases in between. The investigators amplified TCR beta CDR3 regions from RNA transcripts. Carried out on the TCR CDR3, a first-round RT-PCR used the HTBI primer set. TCRdb called the multiplex PCR reads again in MiXCR, with one record for every CDR3 protein. The sample includes about 360,000 distinct CDR3 sequences, about 18% of them seen just once. Sequencing input: blood. This sequence originates from a woman between 18 and 30 years old with Graves' hyperthyroidism. The chain combines TRBV7-3 with TRBJ1-1, with D unresolved. The CDR3 DNA follows: TGTGCCAGCAGCTTAACGACGGGCCGAGAAGCTTTCTTT. Its protein product is CASSLTTGREAFF. The full variable domain, with the rest looked up from reference TRBV7-3 and TRBJ1-1, is GAGVSQTPSNKVTEKGKYVELRCDPISGHTALYWYRQSLGQGPEFLIYFQGTGAADDSGLPNDRFFAVRPEGSVSTLKIQRTERGDSAVYLCASSLTTGREAFFGQGTRLTVV.